The rows below give T cell receptor beta chains drawn from one sample of a study of CXCR3-negative and CXCR3-positive naive CD8 T cells. TCRdb reprocessed the 5' RACE reads and stores each CDR3 protein as one record, lacking DNA. This sample's table has about 150,000 distinct CDR3 sequences. Sample: naive CXCR3+ CD8+ T cells from blood. These receptors all stem from a human donor in good health. Some clones in this sample may be carry-over from other donors' samples. Each CDR3 is given with its conserved first and last residue. Each record gives: J gene, V gene, CDR3 protein.

TRBJ2-7 TRBV12-3/TRBV12-4 CASSLLPLYEQYF
TRBJ2-7 TRBV28 CASTIGFRTPRNYEQYF
TRBJ2-1 TRBV12-3/TRBV12-4 CASSMTSGSNEQFF
TRBJ2-5 TRBV27 CASSLYDRWEETQYF
TRBJ1-6 TRBV7-6 CASSLDHLNSPLHF
TRBJ2-1 TRBV29-1 CSVEDQYPPHPDEQFF
TRBJ1-6 TRBV2 CAGTTGFMSSPLHF
TRBJ1-5 TRBV27 CASSFKPGQGHQPQHF
TRBJ2-5 TRBV6-6 CASTGGEEETQYF
TRBJ2-7 TRBV9 CASSPDRGHEQYF
TRBJ2-1 TRBV30 CAWSSLRDEQFF
TRBJ2-7 TRBV2 CASSGRGPREQYF
TRBJ2-1 TRBV6-5 CASSLQGEQFF
TRBJ2-7 TRBV7-6 CASSLMVTARFPYEQYF
TRBJ1-5 TRBV4-1 CASSQDLNQPQHF
TRBJ1-6 TRBV5-1 CASSSGTGGDLSFSSYNSPLHF
TRBJ2-7 TRBV15 CATSHSGANMGYF
TRBJ1-2 TRBV12-3/TRBV12-4 CASRPPDVGYTF
TRBJ2-1 TRBV11-3 CASNVAGGLSSYNEQFF
TRBJ2-5 TRBV20-1 CSAEEWDSQETQYF
TRBJ2-2 TRBV24-1 CATSDHLEGWAGELFF
TRBJ2-7 TRBV28 CASSLMVTSGGDEQYF
TRBJ2-7 TRBV4-2 CASSQGWQTYEQYF
TRBJ2-2 TRBV29-1 CSARGDFANTGELFF
TRBJ2-1 TRBV7-6 CASSLGTSGNNEQFF
TRBJ1-2 TRBV7-3 CASSSDRGGYTF
TRBJ2-3 TRBV28 CASSSYRTDTQYF
TRBJ1-1 TRBV28 CASSPPREFTEAFF
TRBJ2-5 TRBV3-1 CASSQDRGYQETQYF
TRBJ1-5 TRBV20-1 CSARVRLTDYSNQPQHF
TRBJ2-5 TRBV3-1 CASSLYHGGRADETQYF
TRBJ2-7 TRBV20-1 CSASSRDRSYEQYF
TRBJ1-1 TRBV7-8 CASSVQGVNTEAFF
TRBJ2-6 TRBV28 CASSPRGTGGGPSGANVLTF
TRBJ2-7 TRBV27 CASRRGAAYEQYF
TRBJ2-7 TRBV29-1 CIVEVQFSYEQYF